This TCR beta chain was recovered during a study of CD8+CD57+ T cells in acquired aplastic anemia. Study details: The study obtained an average of 3.2 ug of DNA from sorted CD4+ and CD8+ cells.

The study, taken as a whole, reports: Significance was not reached for CD8+ Simpson's diversity between patients and controls.

This clonotype appeared many times. The antigen remains unidentified. By flow cytometry, patients selected for sequencing had shown an expansion of CD8+CD57+ cells. Deletions cut 6 bases from V and 1 base from J, with 10 bases between. The CDR3 has 14 residues. Germline lookup yields CDR1 LNHDA and CDR2 SQIVND (reference sequence). Genomic DNA was employed as the template in profiling TCR beta VDJ and CDR3. MiXCR, run by TCRdb on the reads, gives a single entry per CDR3 protein. The data hold about half a million distinct CDR3 sequences, with around 32% observed a single time. The material sequenced was sorted CD4+, CD8+, or CD8+CD57+ T cells (not recorded which) from PBMCs. This sequence was found in a human donor with aplastic anemia. The chain couples TRBV19 to TRBJ1-5; D may be TRBD1 (6 bases). The CDR3 sequence is CASRGGVSNQPQHF. CDR3 DNA: TGTGCCAGTAGAGGGGGGGTAAGCAATCAGCCCCAGCATTTT.